This T cell receptor (beta chain) is from a study of T-cell reconstitution after alpha-beta-depleted transplantation in children. Germline CDR1 SGHRS, CDR2 YFSETQ. CDR3 size: 14 residues. V was clipped by 0 bases and J by 6 bases, with 10 bases between them. This clonotype was observed a few times. Molecular barcoding with unique molecular identifiers was used for the TCRbeta library. TCRdb fed the PCR reads into MiXCR, producing one record per CDR3 protein. This table has hundreds of thousands of distinct CDR3 sequences, approximately 16% appearing once. The TCR sequence derives from a human donor who donated a stem cell graft to a child with acute myeloid leukemia. Here the sequenced sample was PBMCs from the stem cell graft donor, taken from the stem cell graft. The chain recombines TRBV5-1 with TRBJ2-1; D call uncertain. The CDR3 coding sequence is TGCGCCAGCAGCTTGGCCAGCAGTACCAATGAGCAGTTCTTC. As protein: CASSLASSTNEQFF.